These T cell receptor beta chains were read from a single sample in a study of T cells expressing NK-cell markers. TCRdb reprocessed the 5' RACE reads and stores each CDR3 protein as one record, lacking DNA. Here the sample table reports some 410,000 distinct CDR3 sequences. The sample was blood T cells: a sorted CD56 or NKG2C T cell subset, CD4+ or CD8+ T cells, or bulk PBMC T cells (not recorded which). Receptor source: a woman between 18 and 69 years old in good health. CDR3s include the opening cysteine and the closing phenylalanine or tryptophan.

>14|TRBJ1-2|TRBV20-1
CSANDRVYRYGYTF
>16|TRBJ2-3|TRBV10-1
CASSEVAGVITDTQYF
>17|TRBJ2-3|TRBV4-1
CASSHPRVAGSPDTQYF
>15|TRBJ2-1|TRBV4-3
CASSQAWESYNEQFF
>17|TRBJ2-3|TRBV13
CASSPLPASGATDTQYF
>13|TRBJ1-4|TRBV20-1
CSASPDPNEKLFF
>16|TRBJ1-2|TRBV6-5
CASSYSNRAWGYGYTF
>12|TRBJ1-3|TRBV3-1
CASSQTGNTIYF
>12|TRBJ1-1|TRBV6-1
CASLYIEVEAFF
>13|TRBJ2-7|TRBV9
CASSYRGLYEQYF
>15|TRBJ1-1|TRBV6-5
CASSFVRQVNTEAFF
>15|TRBJ2-3|TRBV28
CASRVQRISTDTQYF
>14|TRBJ1-4|TRBV7-2
CASSARAKNEKLFF
>15|TRBJ2-3|TRBV20-1
CSAREGSGVGGTQYF
>15|TRBJ2-5|TRBV20-1
CSARLLAGGAETQYF
>16|TRBJ2-7|TRBV27
CASSSLTGTASYEQYF
>16|TRBJ2-2|TRBV12-3/TRBV12-4
CASSSPGQGAFGELFF
>13|TRBJ2-3|TRBV7-9
CASSPRKDPTQYF
>18|TRBJ1-4|TRBV30
CAWSGPGSPPAAIEKLFF
>15|TRBJ2-1|TRBV30
CAWSWGLAGANEQFF
>13|TRBJ2-5|TRBV7-2
CASSTAPRETQYF
>15|TRBJ1-5|TRBV4-3
CASSQDLGRRQPQHF
>15|TRBJ1-3|TRBV7-2
CASSLGGGSGNTIYF
>13|TRBJ2-1|TRBV4-3
CASSQDLTNEQFF
>14|TRBJ1-4|TRBV20-1
CSASQGAEEEKLFF
>16|TRBJ2-1|TRBV7-3
CASSLDGGGTYNEQFF
>14|TRBJ1-1|TRBV12-3/TRBV12-4
CASSADRVNTEAFF
>16|TRBJ1-1|TRBV28
CASSLIETGGNTEAFF